This TCR beta chain was identified during a study of cytomegalovirus exposure and HLA in healthy donors. The study, taken as a whole, reports: The classifier was said to identify cytomegalovirus status with high specificity and sensitivity. A later analysis reportedly identified an Asian-associated ancestry cluster as carrying fewer N-insertions than the roughly 700-donor mean.

As concerns this clone: Its antigen is not known.

With 60 Vbeta and 13 Jbeta primers, the PCR was carried out. Only in-frame clones appear in the TCRdb table, and some are missing; sequencing was by immunoSEQ multiplex PCR. Of 75,000 to 100,000 clones listed, approximately 70% are singletons. CDR1 is SGHKS and CDR2 is YYEKEE in the germline V gene (reference sequence). There are 14 residues in the CDR3. V dropped 1 base and J dropped 7 bases, with 11 bases sitting between them. This rearrangement joins TRBV5-5 to TRBJ2-2; a possible D gene is TRBD1 (5 bases). Sequencing used PBMCs. The clonotype comes from a man aged 60 to 69 in good health and CMV-seronegative. In nucleotides, the CDR3 is TGTGCCAGCAGCTTGCAGGGTTCAGGCGGGGAGCTGTTTTTT. The encoded protein is CASSLQGSGGELFF.